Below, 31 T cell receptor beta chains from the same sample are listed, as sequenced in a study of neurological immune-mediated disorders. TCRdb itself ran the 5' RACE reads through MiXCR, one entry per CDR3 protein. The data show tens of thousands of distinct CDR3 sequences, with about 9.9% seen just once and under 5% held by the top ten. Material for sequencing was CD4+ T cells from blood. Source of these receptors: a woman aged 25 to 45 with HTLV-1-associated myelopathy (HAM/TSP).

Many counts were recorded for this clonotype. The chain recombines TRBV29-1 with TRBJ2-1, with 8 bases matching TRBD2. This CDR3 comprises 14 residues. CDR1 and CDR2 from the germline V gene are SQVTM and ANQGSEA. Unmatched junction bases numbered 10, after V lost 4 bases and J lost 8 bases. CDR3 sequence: CSVGTGGAGYEQFF. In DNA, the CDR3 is TGCAGCGTTGGCACCGGGGGGGCCGGCTATGAGCAGTTCTTC.

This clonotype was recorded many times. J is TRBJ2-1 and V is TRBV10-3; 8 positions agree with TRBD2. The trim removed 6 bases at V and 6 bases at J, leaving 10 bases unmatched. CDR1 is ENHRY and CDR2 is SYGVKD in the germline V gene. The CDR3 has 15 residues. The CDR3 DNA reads TGTGCCATCAGGGAAGGACTAGCAGTGACCAATGAGCAGTTCTTC. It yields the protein CAIREGLAVTNEQFF.

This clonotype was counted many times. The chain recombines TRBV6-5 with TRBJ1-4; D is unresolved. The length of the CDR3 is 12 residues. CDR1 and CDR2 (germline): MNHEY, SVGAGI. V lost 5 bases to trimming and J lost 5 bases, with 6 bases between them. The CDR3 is CASSQRNEKLFF. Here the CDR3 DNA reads TGTGCCAGCAGTCAGAGGAATGAAAAACTGTTTTTT.

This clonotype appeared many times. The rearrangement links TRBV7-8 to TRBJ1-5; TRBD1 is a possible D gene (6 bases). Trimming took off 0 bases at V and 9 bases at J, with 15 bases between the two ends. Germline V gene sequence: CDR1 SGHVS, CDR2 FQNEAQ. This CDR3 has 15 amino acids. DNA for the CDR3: TGTGCCAGCAGCTTAGCTCGGGGGCTGTTAGGGCCCCAGCATTTT. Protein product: CASSLARGLLGPQHF. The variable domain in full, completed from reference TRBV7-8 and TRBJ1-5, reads GAGVSQSPRYKVAKRGQDVALRCDPISGHVSLFWYQQALGQGPEFLTYFQNEAQLDKSGLPSDRFFAERPEGSVSTLKIQRTQQEDSAVYLCASSLARGLLGPQHFGDGTRLSIL.

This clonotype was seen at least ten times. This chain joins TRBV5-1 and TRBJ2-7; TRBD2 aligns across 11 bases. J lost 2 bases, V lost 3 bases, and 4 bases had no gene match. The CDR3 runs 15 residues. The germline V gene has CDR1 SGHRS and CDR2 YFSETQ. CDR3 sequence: CASSSLAGGTYEQYF. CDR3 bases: TGCGCCAGCAGCTCTCTAGCGGGAGGAACCTACGAGCAGTACTTC.

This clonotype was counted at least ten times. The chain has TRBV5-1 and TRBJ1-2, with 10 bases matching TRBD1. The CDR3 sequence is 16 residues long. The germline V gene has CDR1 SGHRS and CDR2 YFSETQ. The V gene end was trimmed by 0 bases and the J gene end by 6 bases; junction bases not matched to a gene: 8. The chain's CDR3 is CASSLDPSTGGDGYTF. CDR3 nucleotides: TGCGCCAGCAGCTTGGACCCGTCGACAGGGGGCGATGGCTACACCTTC.

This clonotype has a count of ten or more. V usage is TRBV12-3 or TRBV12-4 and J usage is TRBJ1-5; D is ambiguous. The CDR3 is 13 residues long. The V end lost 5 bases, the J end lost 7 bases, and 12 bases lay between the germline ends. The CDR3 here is CASSPDPGQPQHF. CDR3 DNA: TGTGCCAGCAGTCCGGACCCGGGGCAGCCCCAGCATTTT.

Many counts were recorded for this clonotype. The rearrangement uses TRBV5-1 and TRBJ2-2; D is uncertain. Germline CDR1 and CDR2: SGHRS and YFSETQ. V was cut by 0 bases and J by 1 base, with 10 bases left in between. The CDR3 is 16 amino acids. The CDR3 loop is CASSLVTERNTGELFF. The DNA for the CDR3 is TGCGCCAGCAGCTTGGTTACTGAAAGGAACACCGGGGAGCTGTTTTTT.

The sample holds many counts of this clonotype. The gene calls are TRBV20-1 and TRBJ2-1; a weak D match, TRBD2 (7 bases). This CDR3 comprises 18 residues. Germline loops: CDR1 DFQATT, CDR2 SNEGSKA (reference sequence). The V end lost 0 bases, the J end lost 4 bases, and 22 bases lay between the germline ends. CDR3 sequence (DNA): TGCAGTGCTAGAGAAATGAGGGGGGGCTTGGGGATATACAATGAGCAGTTCTTC. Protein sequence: CSAREMRGGLGIYNEQFF.

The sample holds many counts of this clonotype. In nucleotides, the CDR3 is TGCGCCAGCAGCTTCCGCGGGGGGGCCTTTGATGAGCAGTTCTTC. As protein: CASSFRGGAFDEQFF. The chain uses TRBV5-1 and TRBJ2-1, with 9 bases that match TRBD2. Germline V CDR1 and CDR2: SGHRS, YFSETQ. This CDR3 has 15 residues. V lost 2 bases to trimming and J lost 8 bases; unmatched junction nucleotides: 8.

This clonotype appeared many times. CDR3 protein: CASSDSTGHSPLHF. For the CDR3, the DNA is TGCGCCAGCAGTGACTCAACAGGTCATTCACCCCTCCACTTT. This chain uses TRBV10-2 with TRBJ1-6, with a weak D call TRBD1 (5 bases). The CDR3 has 14 residues. The germline gives CDR1 WSHSY, CDR2 SAAADI. Trimming removed 3 bases from V and 8 bases from J, with 11 bases in between.

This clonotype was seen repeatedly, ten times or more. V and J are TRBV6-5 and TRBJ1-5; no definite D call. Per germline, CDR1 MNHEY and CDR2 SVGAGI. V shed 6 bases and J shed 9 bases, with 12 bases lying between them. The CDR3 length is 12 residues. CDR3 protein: CASRTRGGPQHF. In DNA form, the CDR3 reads TGTGCCAGCAGAACAAGAGGAGGGCCCCAGCATTTT.

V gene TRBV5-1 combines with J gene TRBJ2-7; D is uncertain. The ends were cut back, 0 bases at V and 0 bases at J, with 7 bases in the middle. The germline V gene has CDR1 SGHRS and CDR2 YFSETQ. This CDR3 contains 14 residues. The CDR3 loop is CASSLDLTSYEQYV. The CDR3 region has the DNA TGCGCCAGCAGCTTGGACTTAACCTCCTACGAGCAGTACGTC.

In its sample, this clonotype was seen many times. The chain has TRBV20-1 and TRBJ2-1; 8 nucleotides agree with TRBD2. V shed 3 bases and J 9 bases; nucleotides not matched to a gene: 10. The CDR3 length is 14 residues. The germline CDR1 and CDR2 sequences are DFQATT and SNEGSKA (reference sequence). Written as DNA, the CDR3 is TGCAGTGCTAGGGCGGCAGCGGGGGCTGGTGAGCAGTTCTTC. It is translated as CSARAAAGAGEQFF.

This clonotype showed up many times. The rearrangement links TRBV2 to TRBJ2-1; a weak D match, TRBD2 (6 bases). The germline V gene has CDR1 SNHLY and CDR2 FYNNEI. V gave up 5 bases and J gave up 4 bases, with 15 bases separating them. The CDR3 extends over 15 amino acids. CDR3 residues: CASSPTRGTYNEQFF. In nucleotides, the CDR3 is TGTGCCAGCAGTCCTACCCGGGGGACTTACAATGAGCAGTTCTTC.

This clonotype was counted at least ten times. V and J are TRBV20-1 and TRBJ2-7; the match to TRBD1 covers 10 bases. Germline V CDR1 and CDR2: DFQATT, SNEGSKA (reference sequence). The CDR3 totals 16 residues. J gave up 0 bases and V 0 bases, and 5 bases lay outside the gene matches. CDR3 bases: TGCAGTGCTAGAGATCCGGGACAGGGGCTCTCCTACGAGCAGTACTTC. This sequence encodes CSARDPGQGLSYEQYF.

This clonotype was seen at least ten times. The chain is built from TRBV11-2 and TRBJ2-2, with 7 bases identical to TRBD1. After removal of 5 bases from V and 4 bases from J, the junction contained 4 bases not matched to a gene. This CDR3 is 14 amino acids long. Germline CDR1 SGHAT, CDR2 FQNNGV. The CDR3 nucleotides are TGTGCCAGCAGCCAGGACAGGACCACCGGGGAGCTGTTTTTT. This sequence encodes CASSQDRTTGELFF.

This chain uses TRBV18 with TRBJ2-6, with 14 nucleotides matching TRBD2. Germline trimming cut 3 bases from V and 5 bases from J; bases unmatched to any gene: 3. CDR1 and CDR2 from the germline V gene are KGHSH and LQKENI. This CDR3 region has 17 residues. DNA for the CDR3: TGTGCCAGCTCACCGACTAGCGGGGGGGCGCGGGCCAACGTCCTGACTTTC. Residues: CASSPTSGGARANVLTF. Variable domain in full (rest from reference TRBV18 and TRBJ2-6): NAGVMQNPRHLVRRRGQEARLRCSPMKGHSHVYWYRQLPEEGLKFMVYLQKENIIDESGMPKERFSAEFPKEGPSILRIQQVVRGDSAAYFCASSPTSGGARANVLTFGAGSRLTVL.

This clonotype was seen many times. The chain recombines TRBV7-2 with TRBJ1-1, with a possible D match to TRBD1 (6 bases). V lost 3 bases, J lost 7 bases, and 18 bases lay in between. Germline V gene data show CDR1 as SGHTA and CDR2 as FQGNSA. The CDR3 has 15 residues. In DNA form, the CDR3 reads TGTGCCAGCAGCTTCCAGGGGATCGAATCCGGTGAAGCTTTCTTT. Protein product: CASSFQGIESGEAFF.

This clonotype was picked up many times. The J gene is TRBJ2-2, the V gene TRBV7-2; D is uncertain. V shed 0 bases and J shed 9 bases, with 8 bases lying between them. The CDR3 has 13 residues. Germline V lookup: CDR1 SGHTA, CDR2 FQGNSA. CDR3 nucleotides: TGTGCCAGCAGCTTAGCAGGCGCCCGGGAGCTGTTTTTT. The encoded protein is CASSLAGARELFF.

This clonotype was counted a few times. CDR3 sequence reads: CASSGYRGPDTEAFF. The CDR3 DNA reads TGCGCCAGCAGCGGGTATCGTGGCCCCGACACTGAAGCTTTCTTT. The genes are TRBV5-1 and TRBJ1-1, with D unresolved. Germline loops: CDR1 SGHRS, CDR2 YFSETQ. Trimming took 4 bases from V and 3 from J, leaving 16 bases between them. The CDR3 is 15 amino acids.

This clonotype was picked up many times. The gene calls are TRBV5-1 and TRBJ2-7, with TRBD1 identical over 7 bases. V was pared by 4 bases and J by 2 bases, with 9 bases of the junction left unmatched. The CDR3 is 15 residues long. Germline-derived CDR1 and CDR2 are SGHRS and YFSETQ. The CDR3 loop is CASSAGDSIPYEQYF. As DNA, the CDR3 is TGCGCCAGCAGCGCCGGGGACAGTATCCCCTACGAGCAGTACTTC.

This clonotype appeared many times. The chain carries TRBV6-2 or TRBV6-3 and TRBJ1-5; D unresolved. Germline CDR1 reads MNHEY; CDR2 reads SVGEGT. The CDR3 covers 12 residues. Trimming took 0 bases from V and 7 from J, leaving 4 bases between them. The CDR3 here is CASSYSGQPQHF. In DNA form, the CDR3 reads TGTGCCAGCAGTTACTCGGGACAGCCCCAGCATTTT.

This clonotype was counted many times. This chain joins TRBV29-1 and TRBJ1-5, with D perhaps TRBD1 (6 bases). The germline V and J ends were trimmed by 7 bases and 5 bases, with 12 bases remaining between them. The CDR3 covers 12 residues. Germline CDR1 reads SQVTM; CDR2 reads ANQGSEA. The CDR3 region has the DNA TGCAGCGCTCAGGGGAGGGATCAGCCCCAGCATTTT. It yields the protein CSAQGRDQPQHF.

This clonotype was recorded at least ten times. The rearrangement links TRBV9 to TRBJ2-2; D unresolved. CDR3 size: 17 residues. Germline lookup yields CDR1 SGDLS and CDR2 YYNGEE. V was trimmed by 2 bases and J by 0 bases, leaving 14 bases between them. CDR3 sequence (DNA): TGTGCCAGCAGCGTCGCGGAGACCCGTCCGAACACCGGGGAGCTGTTTTTT. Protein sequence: CASSVAETRPNTGELFF.

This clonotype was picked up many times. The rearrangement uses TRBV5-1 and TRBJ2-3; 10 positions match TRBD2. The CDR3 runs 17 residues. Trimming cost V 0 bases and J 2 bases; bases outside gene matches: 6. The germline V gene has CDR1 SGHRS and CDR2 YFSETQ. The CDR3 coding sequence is TGCGCCAGCAGCTTGGAGGCACTAGCGGGGTTCACAGATACGCAGTATTTT. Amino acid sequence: CASSLEALAGFTDTQYF.

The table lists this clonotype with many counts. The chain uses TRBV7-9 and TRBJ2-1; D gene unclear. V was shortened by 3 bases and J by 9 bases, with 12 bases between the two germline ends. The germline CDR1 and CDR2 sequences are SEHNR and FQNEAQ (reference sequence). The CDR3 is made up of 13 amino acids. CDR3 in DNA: TGTGCCAGCAGCTTTATTTATAGGCCTGAGCAGTTCTTC. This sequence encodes CASSFIYRPEQFF.

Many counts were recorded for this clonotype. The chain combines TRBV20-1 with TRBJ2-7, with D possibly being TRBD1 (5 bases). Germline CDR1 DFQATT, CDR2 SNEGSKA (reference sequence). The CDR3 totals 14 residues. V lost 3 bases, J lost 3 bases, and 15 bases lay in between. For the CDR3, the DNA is TGCAGTGCTAGTAAGGACACCCAGAGCTACGAGCAGTACTTC. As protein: CSASKDTQSYEQYF.

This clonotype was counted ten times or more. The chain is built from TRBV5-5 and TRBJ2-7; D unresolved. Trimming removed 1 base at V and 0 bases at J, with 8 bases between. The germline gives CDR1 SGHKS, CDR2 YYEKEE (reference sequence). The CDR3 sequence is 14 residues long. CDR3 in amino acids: CASSLPRSSYEQYF. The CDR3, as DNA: TGTGCCAGCAGCTTGCCGAGGAGCTCCTACGAGCAGTACTTC.

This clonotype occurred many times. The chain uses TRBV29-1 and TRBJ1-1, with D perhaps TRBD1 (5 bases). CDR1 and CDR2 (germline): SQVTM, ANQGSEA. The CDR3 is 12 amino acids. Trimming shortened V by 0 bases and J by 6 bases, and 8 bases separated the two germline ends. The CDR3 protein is CSVEEGTAEAFF. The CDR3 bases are TGCAGCGTTGAAGAGGGGACCGCTGAAGCTTTCTTT.

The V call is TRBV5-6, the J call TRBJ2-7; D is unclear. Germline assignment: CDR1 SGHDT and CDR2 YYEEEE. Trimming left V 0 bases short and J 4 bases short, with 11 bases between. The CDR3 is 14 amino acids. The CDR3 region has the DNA TGTGCCAGCAGCTTGGGTCTAGGAATTTACGAGCAGTACTTC. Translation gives CASSLGLGIYEQYF.